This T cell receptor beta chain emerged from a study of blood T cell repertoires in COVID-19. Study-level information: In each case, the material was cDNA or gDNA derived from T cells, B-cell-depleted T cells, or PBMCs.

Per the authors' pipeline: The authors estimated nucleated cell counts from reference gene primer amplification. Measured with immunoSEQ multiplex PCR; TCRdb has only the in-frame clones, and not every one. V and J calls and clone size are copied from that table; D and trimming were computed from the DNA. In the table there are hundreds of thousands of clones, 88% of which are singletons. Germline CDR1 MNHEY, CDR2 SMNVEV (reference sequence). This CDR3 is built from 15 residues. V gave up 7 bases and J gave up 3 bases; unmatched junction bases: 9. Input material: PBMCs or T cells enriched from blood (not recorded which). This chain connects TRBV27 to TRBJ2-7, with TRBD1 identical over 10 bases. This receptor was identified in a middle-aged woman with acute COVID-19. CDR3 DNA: TGTGCCAGCACCGATAACCGGGACAGGGGCTACGAGCAGTACTTC. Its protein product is CASTDNRDRGYEQYF.